Here is one T cell receptor beta chain with its context. The sample originates from a study of blood T cell repertoires in COVID-19. Across the whole study: The samples span acute and convalescent COVID-19 from the United States, Italy and Spain. Sample material is recorded as cDNA or gDNA derived from T cells, B-cell-depleted T cells, or PBMCs.

Between the trimmed V and J ends, which lost 4 bases and 0 bases, there was a span of 12 bases. Germline loops: CDR1 LGHDT, CDR2 YNNKEL (reference sequence). The CDR3 contains 15 residues. Authors' methods: Reference gene primers were amplified, and this amplification served to estimate nucleated cell counts. The protocol was immunoSEQ multiplex PCR, while the TCRdb copy is restricted to in-frame clones and leaves out a portion. The V and J calls and the clone size are those of that table, but D and trimming were determined from the DNA. The profile shows roughly 62,000 clones, 70% to 85% of them singletons.

J is TRBJ1-1 and V is TRBV3-1 (or the pseudogene TRBV3-2), with D hard to call. Sequenced material: peripheral blood. This receptor was identified in a woman older than 75 with active or convalescent COVID-19. The DNA of the CDR3 is TGTGCCAGCAGCCGGTACGTGGGAGTGAACACTGAAGCTTTCTTT. Translation: CASSRYVGVNTEAFF.